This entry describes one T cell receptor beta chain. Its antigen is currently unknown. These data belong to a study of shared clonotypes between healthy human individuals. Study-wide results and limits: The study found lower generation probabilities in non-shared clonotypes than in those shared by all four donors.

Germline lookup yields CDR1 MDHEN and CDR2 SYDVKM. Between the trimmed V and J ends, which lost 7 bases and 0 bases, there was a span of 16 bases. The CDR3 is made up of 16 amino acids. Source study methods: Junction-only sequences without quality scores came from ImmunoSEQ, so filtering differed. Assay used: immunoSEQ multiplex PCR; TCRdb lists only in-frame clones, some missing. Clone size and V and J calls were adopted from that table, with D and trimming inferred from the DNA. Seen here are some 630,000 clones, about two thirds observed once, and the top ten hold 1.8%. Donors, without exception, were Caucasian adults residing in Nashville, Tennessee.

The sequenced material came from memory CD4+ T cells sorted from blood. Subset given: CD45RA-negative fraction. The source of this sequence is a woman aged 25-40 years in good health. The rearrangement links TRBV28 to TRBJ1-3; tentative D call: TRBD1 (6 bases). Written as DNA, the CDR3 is TGTGCCAGCACCTTGAGGGGGGATTACTCTGGAAACACCATATATTTT. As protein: CASTLRGDYSGNTIYF. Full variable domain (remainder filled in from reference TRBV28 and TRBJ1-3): DVKVTQSSRYLVKRTGEKVFLECVQDMDHENMFWYRQDPGLGLRLIYFSYDVKMKEKGDIPEGYSVSREKKERFSLILESASTNQTSMYLCASTLRGDYSGNTIYFGEGSWLTVV.